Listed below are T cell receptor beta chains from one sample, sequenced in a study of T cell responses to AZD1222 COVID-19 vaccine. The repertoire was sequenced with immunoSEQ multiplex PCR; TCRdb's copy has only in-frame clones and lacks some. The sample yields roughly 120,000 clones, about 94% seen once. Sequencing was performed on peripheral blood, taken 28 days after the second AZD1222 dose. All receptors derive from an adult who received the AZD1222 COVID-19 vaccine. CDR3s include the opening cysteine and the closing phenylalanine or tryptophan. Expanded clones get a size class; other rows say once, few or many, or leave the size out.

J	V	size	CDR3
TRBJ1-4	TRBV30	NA	CAWSVWGFGEKLFF
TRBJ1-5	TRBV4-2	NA	CASSQDQRNQPQHF
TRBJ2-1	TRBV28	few	CASSLWELAGGPGEQFF
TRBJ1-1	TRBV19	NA	CASRIGVNTEAFF
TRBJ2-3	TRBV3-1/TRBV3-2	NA	CASSQDNPGSHTDTQYF
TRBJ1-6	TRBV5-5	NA	CASSLGRVDSPLHF
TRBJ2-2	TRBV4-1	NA	CASSQVLWGSGELFF
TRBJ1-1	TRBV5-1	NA	CASSLGHVETENTEAFF
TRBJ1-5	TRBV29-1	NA	CSVVIDRSNQPQHF
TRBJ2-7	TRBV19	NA	CASSVGLADEQYF
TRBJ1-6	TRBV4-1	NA	CASSPSLGQQTNSPLHF
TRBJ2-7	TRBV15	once	CATSREWGTYEQYF
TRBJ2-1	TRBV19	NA	CASSMGGDRVYYEQFF
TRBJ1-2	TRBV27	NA	CASSFLLTGGPGGYTF
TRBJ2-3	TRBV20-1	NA	CSASIQRATDTQYF
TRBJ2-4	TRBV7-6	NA	CASSTPGTDIQYF
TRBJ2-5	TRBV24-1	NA	CATSDLGGTQYF
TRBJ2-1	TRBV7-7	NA	CASSTGDSSYNEQFF
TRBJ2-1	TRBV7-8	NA	CASSLAKGLAGLSSYNEQFF
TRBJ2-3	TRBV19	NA	CASREASTDTQYF
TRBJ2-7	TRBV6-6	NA	CASSLAGIGTKEQYF
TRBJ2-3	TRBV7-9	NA	CASSLSGLGGGTTDTQYF
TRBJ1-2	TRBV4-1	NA	CASSQSDSTNYGYTF
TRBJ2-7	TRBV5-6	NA	CASSLTRENSYEQYF
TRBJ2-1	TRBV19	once	CASSTYRGQGAKDEQFF
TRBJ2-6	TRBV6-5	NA	CASTQQGSGANVLTF
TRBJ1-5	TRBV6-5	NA	CASRFRTGNQPQHF
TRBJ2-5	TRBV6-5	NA	CASISLQETQYF
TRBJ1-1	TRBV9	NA	CASSGIDRGAFF
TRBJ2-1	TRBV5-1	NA	CASSLTATRSHEQFF
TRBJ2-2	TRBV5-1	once	CASSFSYDTGELFF
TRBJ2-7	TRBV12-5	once	CASGLVKAGEQYF
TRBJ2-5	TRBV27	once	CASSLFGAGGETQYF
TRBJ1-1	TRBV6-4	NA	CASAGEGGTEAFF
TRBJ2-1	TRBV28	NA	CASSLRGTLTYNEQFF
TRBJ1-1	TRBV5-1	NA	CASSPRGGTANTEAFF
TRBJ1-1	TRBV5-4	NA	CASSLTLNTEAFF
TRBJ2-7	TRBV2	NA	CASHPGPQPYEQYF
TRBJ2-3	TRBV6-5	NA	CASTSKLTDTQYF
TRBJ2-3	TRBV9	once	CASSVGGGVGTDTQYF
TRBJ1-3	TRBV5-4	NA	CASRSGTASGNTIYF
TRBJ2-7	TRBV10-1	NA	CASPGEFYEQYF
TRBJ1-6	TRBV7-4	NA	CASSLEGRVSRNNSPLHF
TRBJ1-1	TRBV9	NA	CASSVEVFNTEAFF
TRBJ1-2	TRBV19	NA	CASTPRGDRGHLYGYTF
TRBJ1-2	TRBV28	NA	CASSFRGSTQGYTF
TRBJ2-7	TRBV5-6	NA	CASSSYRTAVPYEQYF
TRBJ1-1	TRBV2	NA	CASSDGRNTEAFF
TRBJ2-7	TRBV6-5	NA	CASRDYEQYF
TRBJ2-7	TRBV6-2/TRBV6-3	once	CASSGPGLAGASYEQYF
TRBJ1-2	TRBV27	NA	CASSWSPTGYGYTF
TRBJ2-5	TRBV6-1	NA	CASSEQRGWETQYF
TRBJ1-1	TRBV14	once	CASSHRQRRTEAFF
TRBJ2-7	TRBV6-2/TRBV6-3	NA	CASSYFRPYEQYF
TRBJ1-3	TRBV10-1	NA	CASSEEISSGNTIYF
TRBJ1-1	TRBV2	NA	CASSETGDTEAFF
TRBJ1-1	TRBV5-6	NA	CASSSIAHEAFF